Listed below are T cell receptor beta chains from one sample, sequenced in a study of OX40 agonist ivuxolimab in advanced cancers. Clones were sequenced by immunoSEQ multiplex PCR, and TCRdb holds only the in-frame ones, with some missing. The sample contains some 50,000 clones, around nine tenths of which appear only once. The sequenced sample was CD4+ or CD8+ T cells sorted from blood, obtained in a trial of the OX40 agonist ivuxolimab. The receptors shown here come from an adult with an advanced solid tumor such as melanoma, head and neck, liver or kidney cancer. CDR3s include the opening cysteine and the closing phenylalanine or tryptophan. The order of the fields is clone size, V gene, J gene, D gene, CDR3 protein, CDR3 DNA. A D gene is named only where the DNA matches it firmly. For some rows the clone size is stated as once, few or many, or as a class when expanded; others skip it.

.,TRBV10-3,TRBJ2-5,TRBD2,CAISDPAGGQETQYF,TGTGCCATCAGTGACCCAGCGGGGGGACAAGAGACCCAGTACTTC
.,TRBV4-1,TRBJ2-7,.,CASSQDPDSNYGQYF,TGCGCCAGCAGCCAAGATCCCGACAGTAACTACGGGCAGTACTTC
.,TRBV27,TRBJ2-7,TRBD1,CASSLSWTGYEQYF,TGTGCCAGCAGTTTATCCTGGACAGGCTACGAGCAGTACTTC
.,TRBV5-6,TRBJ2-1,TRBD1,CASSIVSGGSYNEQFF,TGTGCCAGCAGCATAGTTTCAGGGGGCTCCTACAATGAGCAGTTCTTC
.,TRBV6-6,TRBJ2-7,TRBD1,CASSYTPTGNLYEQYF,TGTGCCAGCAGTTACACCCCGACAGGGAACCTCTACGAGCAGTACTTC
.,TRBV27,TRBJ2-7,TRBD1,CASVHHKGAHRSYEQYF,TGTGCCAGCGTGCACCACAAGGGGGCGCACCGCTCCTACGAGCAGTACTTC
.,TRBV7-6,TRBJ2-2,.,CASSPQRATGELFF,TGTGCCAGCAGCCCCCAACGGGCCACCGGGGAGCTGTTTTTT
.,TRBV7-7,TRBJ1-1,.,CASSPVGNTEAFF,TGTGCCAGCAGCCCAGTCGGGAACACTGAAGCTTTCTTT
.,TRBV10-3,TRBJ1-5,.,CAISDPSRDQPQHF,TGTGCCATCAGTGACCCGAGCAGGGATCAGCCCCAGCATTTT
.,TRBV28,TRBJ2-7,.,CASSPPRGTATYEQYF,TGTGCCAGCAGCCCACCCCGAGGGACGGCGACCTACGAGCAGTACTTC
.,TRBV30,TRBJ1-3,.,CAWMDAGNTIYF,TGTGCCTGGATGGATGCTGGAAACACCATATATTTT
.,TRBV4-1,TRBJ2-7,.,CASSPTVSRIYEQYF,TGCGCCAGCAGCCCTACGGTCTCCCGGATCTACGAGCAGTACTTC
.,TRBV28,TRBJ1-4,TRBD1,CASNPDRANEKLFF,TGTGCCAGCAATCCGGACAGGGCAAATGAAAAACTGTTTTTT
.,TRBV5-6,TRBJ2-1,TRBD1,CASSLAGRTGYNEQFF,TGTGCCAGCAGCTTAGCTGGGCGGACAGGGTACAATGAGCAGTTCTTC
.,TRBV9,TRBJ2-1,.,CASSKVGGLGNEQFF,TGTGCCAGCAGCAAAGTTGGGGGCCTGGGTAATGAGCAGTTCTTC
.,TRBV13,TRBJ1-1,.,CASTLSPRGGSEAFF,TGTGCCAGCACCCTAAGCCCGCGGGGCGGGAGTGAAGCTTTCTTT
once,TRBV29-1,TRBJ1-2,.,CSVEDRVRKGYTF,TGCAGCGTTGAAGACCGGGTCCGGAAAGGCTACACCTTC
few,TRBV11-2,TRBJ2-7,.,CASSLGPSYEQYF,TGTGCCAGCAGCTTAGGTCCCTCCTACGAGCAGTACTTC
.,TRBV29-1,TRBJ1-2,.,CSGRHEDWGYTF,TGCAGCGGCAGACACGAGGACTGGGGCTACACCTTC
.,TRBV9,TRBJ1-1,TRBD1,CASSAGTGVTEAFF,TGTGCCAGCAGCGCCGGGACAGGGGTCACTGAAGCTTTCTTT
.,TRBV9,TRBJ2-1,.,CASSVADGSYNEQFF,TGTGCCAGCAGCGTAGCAGACGGCTCCTACAATGAGCAGTTCTTC
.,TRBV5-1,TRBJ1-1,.,CASSFPGTEAFF,TGCGCCAGCAGCTTTCCGGGGACTGAAGCTTTCTTT
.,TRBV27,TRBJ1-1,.,CASSFGDSKAFF,TGTGCCAGCAGTTTCGGTGACTCTAAAGCTTTCTTT
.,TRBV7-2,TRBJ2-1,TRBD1,CASSLTGGSYNEQFF,TGTGCCAGCAGCTTGACAGGGGGAAGCTACAATGAGCAGTTCTTC
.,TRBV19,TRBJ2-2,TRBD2,CASSITSGRHTGELFF,TGTGCCAGTAGTATCACTAGCGGGAGGCACACCGGGGAGCTGTTTTTT
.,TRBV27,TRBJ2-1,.,CASSLYQSPYPYNEQFF,TGTGCCAGCAGTTTATATCAGTCCCCTTATCCCTACAATGAGCAGTTCTTC
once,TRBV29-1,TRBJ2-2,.,CSVSGEAGELFF,TGCAGCGTTTCGGGTGAGGCCGGGGAGCTGTTTTTT